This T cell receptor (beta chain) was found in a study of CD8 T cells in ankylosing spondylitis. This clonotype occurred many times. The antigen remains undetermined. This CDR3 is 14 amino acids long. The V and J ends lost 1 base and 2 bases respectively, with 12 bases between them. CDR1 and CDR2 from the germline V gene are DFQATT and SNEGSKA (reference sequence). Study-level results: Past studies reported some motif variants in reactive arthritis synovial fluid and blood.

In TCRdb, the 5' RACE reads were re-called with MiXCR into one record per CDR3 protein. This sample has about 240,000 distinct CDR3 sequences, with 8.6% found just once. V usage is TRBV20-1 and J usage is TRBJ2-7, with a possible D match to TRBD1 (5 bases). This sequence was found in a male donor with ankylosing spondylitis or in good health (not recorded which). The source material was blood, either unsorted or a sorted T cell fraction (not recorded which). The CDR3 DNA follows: TGCAGTGCTAGAGCTACAGGCCCCCCCTACGAGCAGTACTTC. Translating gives CSARATGPPYEQYF.